The 6 T cell receptor beta chains presented below share a single source sample, sequenced in a study of low-dose radiotherapy and immunotherapy resistance in tumors. Regarding time point: after trial treatment. Treatment here: LDRT plus nivolumab, ipilimumab, low-dose cyclophosphamide and aspirin (RACIN trial). First-strand cDNA relied on TRAV- and TRBV-specific primers spanning alpha and beta chains. The PCR that amplified TCRs ran for about 18 cycles, relying on a constant-region primer and a V-primer adapter. TCRdb re-called the reads with MiXCR, one entry per CDR3 protein. The profile shows around 100,000 distinct CDR3 sequences, roughly 20% of them singletons. This specimen consisted of PBMCs, obtained after low-dose radiotherapy plus immunotherapy. Source of these receptors: a female donor with ovarian cancer.

About this clonotype itself: A much larger clone differs by one base, so this may be a read error. The V call is TRBV5-1, the J call TRBJ2-4; 8 bases map to TRBD1. Germline lookup yields CDR1 SGHRS and CDR2 YFSETQ. The CDR3 covers 15 residues. The CDR3 here is CGSSLETGEVNIQYF. The DNA for the CDR3 is TGCGGCAGCAGCTTGGAGACAGGGGAGGTAAACATTCAGTACTTC.

This clonotype was found many times. The V call is TRBV7-8, the J call TRBJ2-3, with 8 bases matching TRBD2. The length of the CDR3 is 18 residues. Trimming took 1 base from V and 3 from J; bases not matched to a gene: 12. Germline-derived CDR1 and CDR2 are SGHVS and FQNEAQ. The CDR3 DNA reads as TGTGCCAGCAGCTTAGGAATTGGCGGGAGGACACCAACAGATACGCAGTATTTT. This sequence encodes CASSLGIGGRTPTDTQYF.

This clonotype was seen ten or more times. The genes are TRBV7-2 and TRBJ2-1; 12 bases line up with TRBD2. The CDR3 has 16 amino acids. In germline, CDR1 is SGHTA, CDR2 FQGNSA. Trimming removed 0 bases from V and 5 bases from J; junction bases left unmatched: 2. CDR3 DNA sequence: TGTGCCAGCAGCTTAGCACTAGCGGGGGGCCACAATGAGCAGTTCTTC. Its translation is CASSLALAGGHNEQFF.

This clonotype was observed at least ten times. The rearrangement uses TRBV20-1 and TRBJ2-3; 8 bases are shared with TRBD2. The CDR3 is made up of 15 amino acids. In germline, CDR1 is DFQATT, CDR2 SNEGSKA (reference sequence). The trim removed 1 base at V and 2 bases at J, leaving 5 bases unmatched. Written as DNA, the CDR3 is TGCAGTGCTAGAGTCACAGCGGGAGTCACAGATACGCAGTATTTT. It is translated as CSARVTAGVTDTQYF.

This clonotype was detected many times. The CDR3 DNA is TGTGCCAGCAGCTTAGTAGGGTCTGGCAATCAGCCCCAGCATTTT. It is translated as CASSLVGSGNQPQHF. The V gene is TRBV7-2, the J gene TRBJ1-5; unclear D gene. CDR1 is SGHTA, CDR2 FQGNSA, per germline. Trimming removed 1 base from V and 2 bases from J, with 9 bases in between. This CDR3 has 15 amino acids.

This clonotype occurred many times. The chain links TRBV29-1 to TRBJ2-2; TRBD1 agrees at 8 bases. The CDR3 has 12 amino acids. The germline gives CDR1 SQVTM, CDR2 ANQGSEA. The CDR3 DNA follows: TGCAGTCATGACAGGGGAACGGGGGAGCTGTTTTTT. It translates to CSHDRGTGELFF.